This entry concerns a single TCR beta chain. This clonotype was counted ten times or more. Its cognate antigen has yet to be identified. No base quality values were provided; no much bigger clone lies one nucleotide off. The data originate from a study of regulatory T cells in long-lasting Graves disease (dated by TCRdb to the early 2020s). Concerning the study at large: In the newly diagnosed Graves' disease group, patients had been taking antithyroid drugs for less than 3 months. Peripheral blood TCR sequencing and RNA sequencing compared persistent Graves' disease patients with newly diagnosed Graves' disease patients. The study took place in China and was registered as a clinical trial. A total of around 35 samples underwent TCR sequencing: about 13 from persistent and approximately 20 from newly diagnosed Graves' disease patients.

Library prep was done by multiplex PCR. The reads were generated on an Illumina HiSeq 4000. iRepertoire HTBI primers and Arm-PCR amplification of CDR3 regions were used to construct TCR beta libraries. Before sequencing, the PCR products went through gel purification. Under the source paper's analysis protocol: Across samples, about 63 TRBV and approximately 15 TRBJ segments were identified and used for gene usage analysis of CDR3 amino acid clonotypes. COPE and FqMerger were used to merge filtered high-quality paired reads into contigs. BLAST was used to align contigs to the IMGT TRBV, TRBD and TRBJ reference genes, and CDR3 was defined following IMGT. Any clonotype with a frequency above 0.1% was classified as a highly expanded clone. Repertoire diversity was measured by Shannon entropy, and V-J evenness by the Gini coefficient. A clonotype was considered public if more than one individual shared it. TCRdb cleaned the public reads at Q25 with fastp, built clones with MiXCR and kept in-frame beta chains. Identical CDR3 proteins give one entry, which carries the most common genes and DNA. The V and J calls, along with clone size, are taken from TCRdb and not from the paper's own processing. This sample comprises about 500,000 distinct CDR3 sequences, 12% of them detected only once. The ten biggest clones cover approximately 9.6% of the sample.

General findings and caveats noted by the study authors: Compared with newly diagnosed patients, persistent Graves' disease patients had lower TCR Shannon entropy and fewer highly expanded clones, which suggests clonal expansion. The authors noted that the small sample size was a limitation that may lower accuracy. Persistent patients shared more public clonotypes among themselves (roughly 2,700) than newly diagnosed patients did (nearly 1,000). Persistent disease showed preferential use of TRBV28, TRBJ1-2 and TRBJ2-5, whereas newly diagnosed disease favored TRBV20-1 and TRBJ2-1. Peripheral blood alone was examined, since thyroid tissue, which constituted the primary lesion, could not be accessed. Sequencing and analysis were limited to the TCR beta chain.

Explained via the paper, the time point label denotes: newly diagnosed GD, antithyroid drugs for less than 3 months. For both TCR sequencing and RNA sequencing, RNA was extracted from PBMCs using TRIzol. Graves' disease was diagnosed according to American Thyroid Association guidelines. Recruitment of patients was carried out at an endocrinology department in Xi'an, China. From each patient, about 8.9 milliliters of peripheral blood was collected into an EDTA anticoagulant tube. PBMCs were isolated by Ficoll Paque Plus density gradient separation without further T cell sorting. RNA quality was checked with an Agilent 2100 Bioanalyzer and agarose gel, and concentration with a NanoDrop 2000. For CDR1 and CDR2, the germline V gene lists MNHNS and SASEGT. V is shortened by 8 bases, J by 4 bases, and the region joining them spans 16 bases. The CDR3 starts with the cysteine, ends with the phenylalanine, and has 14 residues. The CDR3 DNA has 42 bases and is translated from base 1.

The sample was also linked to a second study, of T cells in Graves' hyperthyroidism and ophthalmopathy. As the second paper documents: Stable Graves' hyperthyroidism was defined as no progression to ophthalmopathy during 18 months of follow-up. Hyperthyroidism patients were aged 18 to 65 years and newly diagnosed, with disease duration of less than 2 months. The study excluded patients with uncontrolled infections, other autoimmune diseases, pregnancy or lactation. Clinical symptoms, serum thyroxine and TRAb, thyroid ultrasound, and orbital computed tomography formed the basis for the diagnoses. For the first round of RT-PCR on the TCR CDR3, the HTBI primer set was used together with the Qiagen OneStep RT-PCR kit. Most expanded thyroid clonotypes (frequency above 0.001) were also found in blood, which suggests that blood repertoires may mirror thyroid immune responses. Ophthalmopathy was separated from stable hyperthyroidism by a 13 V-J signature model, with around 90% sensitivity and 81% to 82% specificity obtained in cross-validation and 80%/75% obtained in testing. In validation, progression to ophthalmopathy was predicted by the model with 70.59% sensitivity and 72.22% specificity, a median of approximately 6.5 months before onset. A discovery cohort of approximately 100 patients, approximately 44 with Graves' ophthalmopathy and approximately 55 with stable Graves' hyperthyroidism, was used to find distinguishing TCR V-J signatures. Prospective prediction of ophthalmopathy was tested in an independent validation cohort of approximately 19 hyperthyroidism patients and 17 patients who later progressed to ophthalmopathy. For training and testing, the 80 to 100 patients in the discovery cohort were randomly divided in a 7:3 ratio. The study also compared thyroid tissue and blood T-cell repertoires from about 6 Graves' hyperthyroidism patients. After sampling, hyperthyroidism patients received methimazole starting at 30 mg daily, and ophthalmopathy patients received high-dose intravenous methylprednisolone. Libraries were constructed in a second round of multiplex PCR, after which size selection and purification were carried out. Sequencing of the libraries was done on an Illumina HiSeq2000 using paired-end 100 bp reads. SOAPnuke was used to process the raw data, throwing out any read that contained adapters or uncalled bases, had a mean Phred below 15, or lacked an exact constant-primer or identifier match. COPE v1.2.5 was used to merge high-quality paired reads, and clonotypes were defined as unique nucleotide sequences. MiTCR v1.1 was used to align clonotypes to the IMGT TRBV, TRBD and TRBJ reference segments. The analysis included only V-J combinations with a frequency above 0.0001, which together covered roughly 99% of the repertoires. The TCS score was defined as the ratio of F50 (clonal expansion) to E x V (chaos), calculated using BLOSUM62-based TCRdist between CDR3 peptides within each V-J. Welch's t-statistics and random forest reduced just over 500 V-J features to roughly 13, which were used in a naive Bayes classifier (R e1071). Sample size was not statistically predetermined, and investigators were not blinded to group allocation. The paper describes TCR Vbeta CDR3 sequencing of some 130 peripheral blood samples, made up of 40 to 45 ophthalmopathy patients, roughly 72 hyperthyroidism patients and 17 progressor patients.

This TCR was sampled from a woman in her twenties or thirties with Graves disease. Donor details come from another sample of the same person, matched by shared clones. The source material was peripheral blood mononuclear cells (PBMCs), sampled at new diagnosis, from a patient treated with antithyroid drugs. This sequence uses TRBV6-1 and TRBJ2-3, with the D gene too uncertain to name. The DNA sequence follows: TGTGCCAGCGAGCAGGTCCTAGGCTCAGATACGCAGTATTTT. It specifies CASEQVLGSDTQYF.